One and the same sample provided the 2 T cell receptor beta chains below, sequenced in a study of cytomegalovirus exposure and HLA in healthy donors. PCR primers comprised 60 Vbeta and 13 Jbeta primers. The protocol was immunoSEQ multiplex PCR, while the TCRdb copy is restricted to in-frame clones and leaves out a portion. The data hold some 200,000 clones, with around 73% observed a single time. Sequenced material: PBMCs. The receptors stem from a woman in her thirties in good health and CMV-seronegative.

This chain joins TRBV15 and TRBJ1-4; D is possibly TRBD1 (6 bases). This CDR3 spans 15 amino acids. Per germline, CDR1 LNHNV and CDR2 YYDKDF (reference sequence). V lost 1 base, J lost 7 bases, and 13 bases lay in between. CDR3 residues: CATSRVRGSSEKLFF. As DNA, the CDR3 is TGTGCCACCAGCAGAGTCAGGGGTTCGAGTGAAAAACTGTTTTTT.

As concerns this clone: At one end, the junction sequence differs from germline, possibly due to a read error. The chain has TRBV2 and TRBJ2-1, with 8 nucleotides matching TRBD1. The CDR3 runs 15 residues. The germline V gene has CDR1 SNHLY and CDR2 FYNNEI. CDR3 nucleotides: TGTGCCAGCAGGGAAGACAGGGGAACCTACAATGAGCAGTTCTTC. Protein sequence: CASREDRGTYNEQFF.